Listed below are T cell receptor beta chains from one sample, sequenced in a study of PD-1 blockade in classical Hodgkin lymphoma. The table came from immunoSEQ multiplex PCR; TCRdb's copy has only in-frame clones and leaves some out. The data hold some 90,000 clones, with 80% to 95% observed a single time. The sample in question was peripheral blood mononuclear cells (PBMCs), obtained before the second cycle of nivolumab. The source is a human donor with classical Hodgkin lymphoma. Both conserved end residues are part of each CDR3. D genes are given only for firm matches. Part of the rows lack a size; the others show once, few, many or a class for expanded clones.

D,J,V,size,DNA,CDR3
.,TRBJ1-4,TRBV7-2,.,TGTGCCAGCAGCCCGGACGGGATCAGGGGTGGCAATGAAAAACTGTTTTTT,CASSPDGIRGGNEKLFF
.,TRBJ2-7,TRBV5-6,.,TGTGCCAGCAGCCCCTCGGGGTGGTACGAGCAGTACTTC,CASSPSGWYEQYF
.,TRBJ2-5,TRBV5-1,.,TGCGCCAGCAGCTTAGGGCCTGAGGAGACCCAGTACTTC,CASSLGPEETQYF
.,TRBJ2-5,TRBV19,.,TGTGCCAGTAGTCCTCGACTAGGAAAAGAGACCCAGTACTTC,CASSPRLGKETQYF
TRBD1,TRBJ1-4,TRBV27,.,TGTGCCAGCAGTAAGACAGGGGCCGGCGAAAAACTGTTTTTT,CASSKTGAGEKLFF
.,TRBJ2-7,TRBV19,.,TGTGCCAGTAGTATAGCAACTTCCTACGAGCAGTACTTC,CASSIATSYEQYF
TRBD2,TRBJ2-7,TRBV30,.,TGTGCCTGGGGGAGGGGATACACCTACGAGCAGTACTTC,CAWGRGYTYEQYF
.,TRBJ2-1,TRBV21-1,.,TGTGCCAGCAACCACCCTAGCGGGAGATTGGGCAATGAGCAGTTCTTC,CASNHPSGRLGNEQFF
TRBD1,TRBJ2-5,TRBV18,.,TGTGCCAGCTCGCCCAATCCAGGGGGCACGGAGACCCAGTACTTC,CASSPNPGGTETQYF
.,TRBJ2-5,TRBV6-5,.,TGTGCCAGCAGAAACAGGGTGGGAGAGACCCAGTACTTC,CASRNRVGETQYF
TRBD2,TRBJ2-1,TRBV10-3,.,TGTGCCATCAGTGGGGGACTAGCGGCTTCCCGCTCCTACAATGAGCAGTTCTTC,CAISGGLAASRSYNEQFF
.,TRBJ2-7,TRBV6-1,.,TGTGCCAGCACTTACGGGTACTCCTACGAGCAGTACTTC,CASTYGYSYEQYF
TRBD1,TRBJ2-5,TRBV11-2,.,TGTGCCAGCAGCTTCCTTCTCGGGACAGGGGGCTTGGTGGAGACCCAGTACTTC,CASSFLLGTGGLVETQYF
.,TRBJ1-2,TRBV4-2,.,TGTGCCAGCAGCCAAGAACCCAACGAGAACTATGGCTACACCTTC,CASSQEPNENYGYTF
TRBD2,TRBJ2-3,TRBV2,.,TGTGCCAGCAAGGCGACTAGCCCTAGCACAGATACGCAGTATTTT,CASKATSPSTDTQYF
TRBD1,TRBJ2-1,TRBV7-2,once,TGTGCCAGCAGCTTAACCGGGACAGGGTGGATAGATGAGCAGTTCTTC,CASSLTGTGWIDEQFF
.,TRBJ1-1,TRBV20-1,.,TGCAGTGTGGCGGGGGCTTTCTTT,CSVAGAFF
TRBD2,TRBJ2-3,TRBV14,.,TGTGCCAGCAGCCAAAAGAAGTGGACTAGCGGGATCCTATCTAGCACAGATACGCAGTATTTT,CASSQKKWTSGILSSTDTQYF
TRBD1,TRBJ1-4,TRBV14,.,TGTGCCAGCAGCCAAGCCCTCCGGGACAGGGGGCATGAAAAACTGTTTTTT,CASSQALRDRGHEKLFF
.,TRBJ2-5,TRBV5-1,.,TGCGCCAGCAGCTTGGTCACCGGACACTGGGAGACCCAGTACTTC,CASSLVTGHWETQYF
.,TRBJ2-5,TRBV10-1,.,TGCGCCAGCAGTGAGGGGCTCCGGGCCGGTCAAGAGACCCAGTACTTC,CASSEGLRAGQETQYF
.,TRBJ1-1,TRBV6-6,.,TGTGCCAGCAGTTACTCGACCGGGAACACTGAAGCTTTCTTT,CASSYSTGNTEAFF
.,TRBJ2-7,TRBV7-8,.,TGTGCCAGCAGCTCCTCCCTTACGGACGGCTCCTACGAGCAGTACTTC,CASSSSLTDGSYEQYF
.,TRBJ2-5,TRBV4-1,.,TGCGCCAGCAGCCAAGCGGACCAAGAGACCCAGTACTTC,CASSQADQETQYF
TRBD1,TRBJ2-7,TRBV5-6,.,TGTGCCAGCAGCGGTGGGACAGCTAACAAGCAGTACTTC,CASSGGTANKQYF
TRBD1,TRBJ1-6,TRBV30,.,TGTGCCTGGAGTTCCCCGACAGGGTCCGGTTCACCCCTCCACTTT,CAWSSPTGSGSPLHF
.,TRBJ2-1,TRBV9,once,TGTGCCAGCAGCGTAGGGGCCGGGCCCAATGAGCAGTTCTTC,CASSVGAGPNEQFF
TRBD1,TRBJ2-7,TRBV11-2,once,TGTGCCAGCATCCGGGACAGCGGCTACGAGCAGTACTTC,CASIRDSGYEQYF
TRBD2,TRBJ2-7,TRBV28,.,TGTGCCAGCAGTTCCACTAGCGGGAGTGGTTACGAGCAGTACTTC,CASSSTSGSGYEQYF
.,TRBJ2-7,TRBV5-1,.,TGCGCCAGCAGCTTGGGAGGGGCCTTCTCCTACGAGCAGTACTTC,CASSLGGAFSYEQYF